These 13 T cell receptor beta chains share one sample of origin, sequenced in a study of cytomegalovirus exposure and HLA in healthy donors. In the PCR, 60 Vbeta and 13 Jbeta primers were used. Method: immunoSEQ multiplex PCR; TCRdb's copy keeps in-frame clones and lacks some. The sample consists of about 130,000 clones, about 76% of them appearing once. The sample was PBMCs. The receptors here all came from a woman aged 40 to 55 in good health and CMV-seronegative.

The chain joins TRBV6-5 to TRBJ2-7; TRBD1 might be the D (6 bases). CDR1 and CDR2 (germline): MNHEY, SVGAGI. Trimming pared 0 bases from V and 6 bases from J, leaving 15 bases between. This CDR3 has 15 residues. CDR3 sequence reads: CASSYSGQGSGEQYF. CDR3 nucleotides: TGTGCCAGCAGTTACTCTGGGCAGGGGTCTGGCGAGCAGTACTTC.

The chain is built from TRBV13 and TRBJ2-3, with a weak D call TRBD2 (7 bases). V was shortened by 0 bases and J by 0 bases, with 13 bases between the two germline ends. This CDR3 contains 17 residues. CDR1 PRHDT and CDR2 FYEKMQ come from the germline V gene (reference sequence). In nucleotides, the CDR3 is TGTGCCAGCAGCTTAGGCCGCGGGGGCCTTAGCACAGATACGCAGTATTTT. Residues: CASSLGRGGLSTDTQYF.

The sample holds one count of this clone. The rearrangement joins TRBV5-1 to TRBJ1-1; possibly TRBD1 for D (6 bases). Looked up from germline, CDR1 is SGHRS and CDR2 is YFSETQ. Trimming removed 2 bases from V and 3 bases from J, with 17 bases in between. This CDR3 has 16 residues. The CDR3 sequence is CASSFLTGSQDTEAFF. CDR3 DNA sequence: TGCGCCAGCAGCTTCCTAACAGGGTCGCAGGACACTGAAGCTTTCTTT. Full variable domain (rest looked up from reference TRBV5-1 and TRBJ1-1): KAGVTQTPRYLIKTRGQQVTLSCSPISGHRSVSWYQQTPGQGLQFLFEYFSETQRNKGNFPGRFSGRQFSNSRSEMNVSTLELGDSALYLCASSFLTGSQDTEAFFGQGTRLTVV.

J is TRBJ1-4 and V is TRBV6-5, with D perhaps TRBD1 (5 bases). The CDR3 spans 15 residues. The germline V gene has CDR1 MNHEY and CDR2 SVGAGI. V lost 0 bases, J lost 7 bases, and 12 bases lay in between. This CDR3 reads CASSYSGAAPEKLFF. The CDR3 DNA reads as TGTGCCAGCAGTTACTCAGGGGCCGCGCCTGAAAAACTGTTTTTT.

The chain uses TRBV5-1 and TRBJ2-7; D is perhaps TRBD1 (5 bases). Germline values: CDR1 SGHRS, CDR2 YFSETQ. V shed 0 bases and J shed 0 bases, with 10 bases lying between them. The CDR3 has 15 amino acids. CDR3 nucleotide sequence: TGCGCCAGCAGCTTGGAGTGGACAAGCTCCTACGAGCAGTACTTC. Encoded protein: CASSLEWTSSYEQYF. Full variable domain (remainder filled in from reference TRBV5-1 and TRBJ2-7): KAGVTQTPRYLIKTRGQQVTLSCSPISGHRSVSWYQQTPGQGLQFLFEYFSETQRNKGNFPGRFSGRQFSNSRSEMNVSTLELGDSALYLCASSLEWTSSYEQYFGPGTRLTVT.

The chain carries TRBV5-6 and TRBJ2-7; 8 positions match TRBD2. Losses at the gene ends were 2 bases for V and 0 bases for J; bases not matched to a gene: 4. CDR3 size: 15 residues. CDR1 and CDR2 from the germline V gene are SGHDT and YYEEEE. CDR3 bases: TGTGCCAGCAGCTTTTTAGCGGGAAACTCCTACGAGCAGTACTTC. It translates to CASSFLAGNSYEQYF.

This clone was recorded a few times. The CDR3 is CASRDRDRGYSNQPQHF. CDR3 DNA sequence: TGTGCCAGCAGAGACAGGGACAGGGGTTATAGCAATCAGCCCCAGCATTTT. The chain has TRBV28 and TRBJ1-5; 10 nucleotides agree with TRBD1. Unmatched junction bases numbered 8, after V lost 6 bases and J lost 0 bases. The CDR3 covers 17 residues. Germline assignment: CDR1 MDHEN and CDR2 SYDVKM.

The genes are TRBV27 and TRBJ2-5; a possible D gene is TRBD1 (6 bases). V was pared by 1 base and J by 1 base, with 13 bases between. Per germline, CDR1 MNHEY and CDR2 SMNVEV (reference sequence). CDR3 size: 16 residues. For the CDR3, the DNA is TGTGCCAGCAGTTTATGGACCGGGACACCCCAAGAGACCCAGTACTTC. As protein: CASSLWTGTPQETQYF.

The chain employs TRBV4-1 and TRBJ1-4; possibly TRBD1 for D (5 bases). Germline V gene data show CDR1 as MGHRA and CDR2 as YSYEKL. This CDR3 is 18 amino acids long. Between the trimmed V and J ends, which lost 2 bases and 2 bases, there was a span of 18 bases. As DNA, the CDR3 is TGCGCCAGCAGCCAACGGGGGGAAGATTCGGGGACTAATGAAAAACTGTTTTTT. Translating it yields CASSQRGEDSGTNEKLFF.

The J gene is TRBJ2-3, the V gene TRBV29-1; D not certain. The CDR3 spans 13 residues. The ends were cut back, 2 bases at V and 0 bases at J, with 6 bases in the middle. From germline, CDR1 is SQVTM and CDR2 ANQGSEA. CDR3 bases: TGCAGCGTTGAAAGCGCTAGCACAGATACGCAGTATTTT. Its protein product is CSVESASTDTQYF.

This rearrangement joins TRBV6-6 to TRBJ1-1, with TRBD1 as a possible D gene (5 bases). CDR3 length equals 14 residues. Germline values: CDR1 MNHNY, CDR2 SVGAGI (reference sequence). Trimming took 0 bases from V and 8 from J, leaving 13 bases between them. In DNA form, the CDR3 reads TGTGCCAGCAGTTACTCGAGACAGCCGGCCGAAGCTTTCTTT. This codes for CASSYSRQPAEAFF.

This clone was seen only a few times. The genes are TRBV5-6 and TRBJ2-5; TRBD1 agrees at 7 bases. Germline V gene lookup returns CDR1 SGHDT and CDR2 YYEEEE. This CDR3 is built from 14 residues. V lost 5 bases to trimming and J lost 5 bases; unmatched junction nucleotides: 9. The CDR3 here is CASRIRGGGETQYF. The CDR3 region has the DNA TGTGCCAGCAGGATTCGAGGGGGCGGGGAGACCCAGTACTTC.

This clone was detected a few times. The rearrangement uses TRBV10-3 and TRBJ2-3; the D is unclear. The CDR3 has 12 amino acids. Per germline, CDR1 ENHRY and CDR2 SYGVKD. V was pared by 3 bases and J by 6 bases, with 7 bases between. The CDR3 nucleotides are TGTGCCATCAGTGAAGCCCGGGATACGCAGTATTTT. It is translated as CAISEARDTQYF.